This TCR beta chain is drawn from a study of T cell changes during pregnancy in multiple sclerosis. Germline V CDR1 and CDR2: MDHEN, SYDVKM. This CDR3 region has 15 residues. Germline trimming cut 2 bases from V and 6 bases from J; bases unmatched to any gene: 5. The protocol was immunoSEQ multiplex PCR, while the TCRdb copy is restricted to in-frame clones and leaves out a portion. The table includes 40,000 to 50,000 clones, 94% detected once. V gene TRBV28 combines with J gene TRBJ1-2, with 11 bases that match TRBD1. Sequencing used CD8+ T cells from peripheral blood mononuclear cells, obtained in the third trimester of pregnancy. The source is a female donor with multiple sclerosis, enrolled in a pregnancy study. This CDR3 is CASSLAGTGGDGYTF. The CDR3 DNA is TGTGCCAGCAGTTTAGCGGGGACAGGGGGGGATGGCTACACCTTC.